This T cell receptor beta chain was found in a study of blood T cell repertoires in COVID-19. Across the whole study: The study drew acute and convalescent COVID-19 samples from the United States, Italy and Spain. Sources were T cells, B-cell-depleted T cells, or PBMCs; the material itself was cDNA or gDNA.

The germline gives CDR1 SGHDT, CDR2 YYEEEE. CDR3 length: 13 amino acids. V was trimmed by 7 bases and J by 0 bases, leaving 11 bases between them. Per the original methods: Amplification with reference gene primers provided the estimates of nucleated cell counts. Profiling relied on immunoSEQ multiplex PCR, and the TCRdb table lists in-frame clones only, not all of them. That table furnishes V, J and clone size, whereas the DNA furnished D and trimming. The sample yields about 240,000 clones, 75% to 90% seen once. The sequenced sample was peripheral blood. The TCR sequence derives from a woman aged 25 to 45 who had recovered from COVID-19. The chain uses TRBV5-6 and TRBJ2-7; possibly TRBD1 for D (6 bases). This CDR3 reads CASGRTDSYEQYF. CDR3 nucleotides: TGTGCCAGCGGACGGACAGACTCCTACGAGCAGTACTTC.